A single sample gave rise to the 13 T cell receptor beta chains below, sequenced in a study of cytomegalovirus exposure and HLA in healthy donors. It was with 60 Vbeta and 13 Jbeta primers that the PCR ran. Generated by immunoSEQ multiplex PCR, the TCRdb table keeps only in-frame clones and is missing some. The table records around 140,000 clones, 70% to 90% of them present only once. Specimen: PBMCs. The receptors stem from a man aged 45-65 years in good health and CMV-seronegative.

V and J are TRBV6-1 and TRBJ1-2, with D hard to call. V lost 8 bases, J lost 8 bases, and 18 bases lay in between. Germline V gives CDR1 MNHNS, CDR2 SASEGT. The CDR3 runs 13 residues. The CDR3: CASETPSTGGYTF. As DNA, the CDR3 is TGTGCCAGCGAGACTCCCAGCACGGGAGGCTACACCTTC.

The chain joins TRBV4-1 to TRBJ1-4; D not certain. The V end lost 4 bases, the J end lost 9 bases, and 15 bases lay between the germline ends. Per germline, CDR1 MGHRA and CDR2 YSYEKL. This CDR3 is 14 amino acids long. CDR3 sequence: CASSLGTTGKKLFF. CDR3 bases: TGCGCCAGCAGCCTTGGAACGACTGGAAAAAAACTGTTTTTT.

This sequence joins TRBV21-1 and TRBJ2-4; TRBD1, as called in the table, went unchecked against the DNA. TRBV21-1 is recorded as a pseudogene. The CDR3 totals 13 residues. The CDR3 reads CASSHKGHGIQYF. CDR3 in DNA: TGTGCCAGCAGCCATAAGGGGCACGGCATTCAGTACTTC.

Comments on this clone: The identical CDR3 is also encoded by other nucleotide sequences in the sample. This sequence joins TRBV7-8 and TRBJ1-2, with 7 nucleotides matching TRBD1. This CDR3 spans 11 amino acids. The junction had 1 base not matched to a gene; V was cut back by 4 bases and J by 8 bases. Germline V CDR1 and CDR2: SGHVS, FQNEAQ. The DNA of the CDR3 is TGTGCCAGCAGCTCAGGGGGGGGCTACACCTTC. This translates into CASSSGGGYTF.

This chain uses TRBV7-9 with TRBJ1-4, with 12 bases identical to TRBD1. J was trimmed by 3 bases and V by 4 bases; bases with no gene match: 9. CDR1 is SEHNR, CDR2 FQNEAQ, per germline (reference sequence). The CDR3 has 18 residues. The CDR3 loop reads CASSSPGQGAWANEKLFF. In nucleotides, the CDR3 is TGTGCCAGCAGCTCTCCGGGACAGGGGGCATGGGCTAATGAAAAACTGTTTTTT.

The genes are TRBV19 and TRBJ2-1; TRBD2 is a possible D gene (6 bases). The V end was cut by 3 bases, the J end by 1 base, with 16 bases between. CDR1 is LNHDA, CDR2 SQIVND, per germline (reference sequence). This CDR3 is built from 17 residues. CDR3 region: CASSMSSGEDSYNEQFF. The CDR3 coding sequence is TGTGCCAGTAGTATGAGTAGCGGAGAGGATTCCTACAATGAGCAGTTCTTC.

V usage is TRBV6-1 and J usage is TRBJ2-7; 7 bases are shared with TRBD1. Germline V gives CDR1 MNHNS, CDR2 SASEGT. The CDR3 has 14 amino acids. With V trimmed by 5 bases and J by 7 bases, 11 bases remained unmatched. CDR3 protein: CASSSREGAREQYF. In DNA, the CDR3 is TGTGCCAGCAGTTCGAGAGAGGGGGCGCGTGAGCAGTACTTC.

In the case of this clone: The same CDR3 can be traced to other DNA sequences in this sample. The J gene is TRBJ2-2, the V gene TRBV7-3; D call uncertain. Germline V gives CDR1 SGHTA, CDR2 FQGTGA. V was trimmed by 4 bases and J by 3 bases, leaving 3 bases between them. The CDR3 extends over 12 amino acids. The DNA for the CDR3 is TGTGCCAGCAGCTCATACACCGGGGAGCTGTTTTTT. Translated: CASSSYTGELFF. The complete variable domain, with remaining parts taken from reference TRBV7-3 and TRBJ2-2, reads GAGVSQTPSNKVTEKGKYVELRCDPISGHTALYWYRQSLGQGPEFLIYFQGTGAADDSGLPNDRFFAVRPEGSVSTLKIQRTERGDSAVYLCASSSYTGELFFGEGSRLTVL.

The chain recombines TRBV5-4 with TRBJ1-5, with 8 positions matching TRBD1. Germline CDR1 reads SGHNT; CDR2 reads YYREEE (reference sequence). The trim removed 4 bases at V and 6 bases at J, leaving 6 bases unmatched. The CDR3 consists of 14 residues. The CDR3: CASSQQGVGQPQHF. CDR3 sequence (DNA): TGTGCCAGCAGCCAACAGGGGGTTGGTCAGCCCCAGCATTTT.

The chain combines TRBV5-1 with TRBJ2-3; 12 bases match TRBD2. The germline V gene has CDR1 SGHRS and CDR2 YFSETQ. CDR3 size: 17 residues. V trimming: 5 bases; J trimming: 2 bases; junction bases outside the gene matches: 9. The CDR3 reads CASSSSGRADSTDTQYF. CDR3 DNA: TGCGCCAGCAGTTCTAGCGGGAGGGCCGATTCCACAGATACGCAGTATTTT.

The chain joins TRBV6-1 to TRBJ2-7; 9 bases are a match to TRBD2. The CDR3 length is 14 residues. V lost 8 bases, J lost 5 bases, and 10 bases stayed unmatched. The germline V gene has CDR1 MNHNS and CDR2 SASEGT. The CDR3 sequence: CASGYSGRKHEQYF. The DNA of the CDR3 is TGTGCCAGCGGATATAGCGGGAGAAAACACGAGCAGTACTTC.

This clone was seen a single time. This chain connects TRBV6-6 to TRBJ1-4, with 8 bases matching TRBD1. The CDR3 length is 15 residues. The germline V gene has CDR1 MNHNY and CDR2 SVGAGI (reference sequence). The trim removed 2 bases at V and 3 bases at J, leaving 2 bases unmatched. CDR3 in amino acids: CASSYDRGSNEKLFF. The CDR3 nucleotides read TGTGCCAGCAGTTACGACAGGGGATCTAATGAAAAACTGTTTTTT.

J is TRBJ2-7 and V is TRBV7-9; 13 bases align to TRBD2. V shed 6 bases, J shed 0 bases, and the junction held 8 bases outside the gene matches. The CDR3 sequence is 17 residues long. Per germline, CDR1 SEHNR and CDR2 FQNEAQ (reference sequence). The CDR3 protein is CASRTSGRFGGSYEQYF. The CDR3 coding sequence is TGTGCCAGCAGGACTAGCGGGAGGTTTGGGGGCTCCTACGAGCAGTACTTC.